This is a list of T cell receptor beta chains from one sample in a study of control samples from healthy donors and cancer patients. Data came from immunoSEQ multiplex PCR; TCRdb stores just in-frame clones and leaves some out. The sample yields roughly 130,000 clones, less than 95% seen once. The specimen sequenced was blood. The receptors were gathered from a man between 25 and 39 years old in good health. Both conserved end residues are part of each CDR3. The order of the fields is D gene, V gene, J gene, CDR3 length, clone size, CDR3 protein, CDR3 DNA. A D gene is named only where the DNA matches it firmly. Only some rows state a clone size, as once, few, many or a class for expanded clones.

>NA|TRBV4-2|TRBJ2-3|13|NA
CASSQSGTDTQYF
TGTGCCAGCAGCCAATCTGGAACAGATACGCAGTATTTT
>TRBD1|TRBV6-1|TRBJ1-5|15|NA
CASSEGAGGPQPQHF
TGTGCCAGCAGTGAAGGGGCAGGGGGTCCTCAGCCCCAGCATTTT
>NA|TRBV29-1|TRBJ2-2|15|NA
CSVEGLRENTGELFF
TGCAGCGTTGAGGGGTTAAGAGAGAACACCGGGGAGCTGTTTTTT
>NA|TRBV28|TRBJ2-7|12|NA
CASSFRVPEQYF
TGTGCCAGCAGTTTTAGAGTTCCCGAGCAGTACTTC
>NA|TRBV28|TRBJ1-1|13|once
CASSYTVNTEAFF
TGTGCCAGCAGTTACACGGTGAACACTGAAGCTTTCTTT
>NA|TRBV4-3|TRBJ1-3|15|NA
CASSQGPRSGNTIYF
TGCGCCAGCAGCCAAGGACCGCGCTCTGGAAACACCATATATTTT
>TRBD1|TRBV2|TRBJ1-4|14|NA
CASSQTGFNEKLFF
TGTGCCAGCAGTCAGACAGGGTTTAATGAAAAACTGTTTTTT
>NA|TRBV6-2/TRBV6-3|TRBJ2-7|11|NA
CASSYSKGQYF
TGTGCCAGCAGTTACTCCAAAGGGCAGTACTTC
>TRBD1|TRBV19|TRBJ1-1|14|once
CASSIGTGNTEAFF
TGTGCCAGTAGTATAGGGACAGGAAACACTGAAGCTTTCTTT
>TRBD1|TRBV3-1/TRBV3-2|TRBJ1-4|17|NA
CASSQEGAGTGAEKLFF
TGTGCCAGCAGCCAAGAAGGGGCCGGGACAGGAGCCGAAAAACTGTTTTTT
>NA|TRBV11-2|TRBJ1-3|17|NA
CASQGFGPIYSGNTIYF
TGTGCCAGCCAGGGCTTCGGTCCAATTTACTCTGGAAACACCATATATTTT
>NA|TRBV5-4|TRBJ1-2|15|NA
CASRQRPGTLYGYTF
TGTGCCAGCAGGCAGCGGCCCGGGACACTCTATGGCTACACCTTC
>NA|TRBV19|TRBJ1-2|16|NA
CASSIGQGALIYGYTF
TGTGCCAGTAGTATCGGGCAGGGTGCGTTGATCTATGGCTACACCTTC
>TRBD1|TRBV5-4|TRBJ1-2|14|NA
CASSPGVGTAGYTF
TGTGCCAGCAGCCCGGGGGTAGGGACAGCCGGCTACACCTTC
>NA|TRBV10-3|TRBJ1-5|13|NA
CAISESALQPQHF
TGTGCCATCAGTGAGTCGGCCCTGCAGCCCCAGCATTTT
>NA|TRBV5-5|TRBJ1-1|12|once
CASSWGDTEAFF
TGTGCCAGCAGCTGGGGGGACACTGAAGCTTTCTTT
>NA|TRBV5-5|TRBJ2-7|15|NA
CASSLALQSTYEQYF
TGTGCCAGCAGCTTGGCCTTACAGAGCACCTACGAGCAGTACTTC
>NA|TRBV4-3|TRBJ1-3|15|NA
CASSQDSGGGNTIYF
TGCGCCAGCAGCCAAGATTCGGGGGGAGGAAACACCATATATTTT
>TRBD1|TRBV19|TRBJ2-2|17|NA
CASSTDRTGGYTGELFF
TGTGCCAGTAGTACGGACAGGACAGGGGGTTACACCGGGGAGCTGTTTTTT
>TRBD1|TRBV7-9|TRBJ1-5|15|NA
CASSLSRTGDQPQHF
TGTGCCAGCAGCTTATCCCGGACAGGGGACCAGCCCCAGCATTTT
>NA|TRBV7-9|TRBJ1-2|19|NA
CASSWGLQGGLVSNYGYTF
TGTGCCAGCAGCTGGGGGCTGCAGGGAGGTTTAGTTTCTAACTATGGCTACACCTTC
>NA|TRBV4-1|TRBJ1-1|16|NA
CASSQVSAAVWTEAFF
TGCGCCAGCAGCCAAGTTTCGGCCGCGGTATGGACTGAAGCTTTCTTT
>NA|TRBV10-3|TRBJ1-5|14|NA
CAISSRGTNQPQHF
TGTGCCATCAGTTCCAGGGGCACAAATCAGCCCCAGCATTTT
>TRBD1|TRBV19|TRBJ1-1|14|NA
CASGYGQGATEAFF
TGTGCCAGTGGCTATGGACAGGGCGCCACTGAAGCTTTCTTT
>TRBD1|TRBV6-2/TRBV6-3|TRBJ1-1|15|NA
CASSYSRQGGTEAFF
TGTGCCAGCAGTTACTCACGACAGGGAGGCACTGAAGCTTTCTTT
>NA|TRBV15|TRBJ2-1|16|once
CATSSPRQGLRNEQFF
TGTGCCACCAGCAGCCCCAGGCAGGGATTGAGGAATGAGCAGTTCTTC
>NA|TRBV27|TRBJ1-2|14|NA
CASSLGASNYGYTF
TGTGCCAGCAGTTTGGGGGCCTCTAACTATGGCTACACCTTC
>TRBD1|TRBV24-1|TRBJ2-2|18|NA
CATSELHGTVANTGELFF
TGTGCCACCAGTGAACTCCACGGGACAGTCGCGAACACCGGGGAGCTGTTTTTT
>TRBD1|TRBV5-1|TRBJ2-7|15|NA
CASSVGQGFKYEQYF
TGCGCCAGCAGCGTAGGACAGGGGTTTAAGTACGAGCAGTACTTC
>TRBD1|TRBV5-6|TRBJ1-2|16|once
CASSSLTKTGHYGYTF
TGTGCCAGCAGCTCTCTTACTAAGACAGGGCACTATGGCTACACCTTC
>TRBD1|TRBV7-2|TRBJ2-7|15|NA
CASSFSTGGSYEQYF
TGTGCCAGCAGCTTCTCGACAGGGGGCTCCTACGAGCAGTACTTC
>TRBD1|TRBV6-5|TRBJ2-3|13|NA
CASRQGGTDTQYF
TGTGCCAGCAGACAGGGGGGCACAGATACGCAGTATTTT
>NA|TRBV11-2|TRBJ1-1|12|NA
CASSLDRAEAFF
TGTGCCAGCAGCTTAGATAGGGCTGAAGCTTTCTTT
>TRBD1|TRBV4-1|TRBJ1-1|14|NA
CASSQPTGGTEAFF
TGCGCCAGCAGCCAACCTACAGGGGGCACTGAAGCTTTCTTT
>NA|TRBV4-1|TRBJ1-4|18|NA
CASSQVSSGVLGNEKLFF
TGCGCCAGCAGCCAAGTTAGTTCTGGGGTTTTAGGTAATGAAAAACTGTTTTTT
>TRBD1|TRBV4-3|TRBJ1-1|15|NA
CASSQTRTGYSEAFF
TGCGCCAGCAGCCAGACAAGGACAGGTTATTCTGAAGCTTTCTTT
>TRBD1|TRBV7-2|TRBJ1-5|16|NA
CASSLWAGGGDQPQHF
TGTGCCAGCAGCTTATGGGCAGGGGGCGGCGATCAGCCCCAGCATTTT
>NA|TRBV29-1|TRBJ1-1|10|NA
CSVAVTEAFF
TGCAGCGTTGCCGTCACTGAAGCTTTCTTT
>NA|TRBV6-2/TRBV6-3|TRBJ1-2|16|NA
CASSYRGPRGNYGYTF
TGTGCCAGCAGTTACCGGGGCCCCCGAGGGAACTATGGCTACACCTTC
>TRBD1|TRBV6-6|TRBJ2-3|14|NA
CASSFDRGTDTQYF
TGTGCCAGCAGTTTCGACAGGGGTACAGATACGCAGTATTTT
>NA|TRBV30|TRBJ1-1|13|NA
CAWSPLGNTEAFF
TGTGCCTGGAGTCCCCTGGGAAACACTGAAGCTTTCTTT
>NA|TRBV7-9|TRBJ1-1|15|once
CASSATTPGGTEAFF
TGTGCCAGCAGCGCGACGACACCCGGGGGTACTGAAGCTTTCTTT
>TRBD1|TRBV18|TRBJ1-1|13|NA
CASSPDRDTEAFF
TGTGCCAGCTCACCAGACAGGGACACTGAAGCTTTCTTT
>NA|TRBV27|TRBJ1-3|15|NA
CASSPARTARNTIYF
TGTGCCAGCAGTCCCGCCCGGACAGCACGAAACACCATATATTTT
>NA|TRBV9|TRBJ2-1|13|NA
CASSDGGASEQFF
TGTGCCAGCAGCGACGGGGGTGCGTCCGAGCAGTTCTTC
>NA|TRBV7-9|TRBJ1-6|14|NA
CASSLTWEGSPLHF
TGTGCCAGCAGCTTAACTTGGGAGGGTTCACCCCTCCACTTT
>TRBD1|TRBV5-6|TRBJ1-1|14|NA
CASRPGGRTTEAFF
TGTGCCAGCAGACCAGGGGGCAGGACCACTGAAGCTTTCTTT
>TRBD2|TRBV27|TRBJ2-1|13|once
CASTPGGGSEQFF
TGTGCCAGCACCCCTGGGGGGGGTAGTGAGCAGTTCTTC
>NA|TRBV14|TRBJ1-1|14|NA
CASSNRHKNTEAFF
TGTGCCAGCAGCAATAGACATAAGAACACTGAAGCTTTCTTT
>NA|TRBV7-5|TRBJ2-5|15|NA
CVRSLETSGEETQYF
TGTGTCAGAAGCTTAGAGACTAGCGGGGAAGAGACCCAGTACTTC